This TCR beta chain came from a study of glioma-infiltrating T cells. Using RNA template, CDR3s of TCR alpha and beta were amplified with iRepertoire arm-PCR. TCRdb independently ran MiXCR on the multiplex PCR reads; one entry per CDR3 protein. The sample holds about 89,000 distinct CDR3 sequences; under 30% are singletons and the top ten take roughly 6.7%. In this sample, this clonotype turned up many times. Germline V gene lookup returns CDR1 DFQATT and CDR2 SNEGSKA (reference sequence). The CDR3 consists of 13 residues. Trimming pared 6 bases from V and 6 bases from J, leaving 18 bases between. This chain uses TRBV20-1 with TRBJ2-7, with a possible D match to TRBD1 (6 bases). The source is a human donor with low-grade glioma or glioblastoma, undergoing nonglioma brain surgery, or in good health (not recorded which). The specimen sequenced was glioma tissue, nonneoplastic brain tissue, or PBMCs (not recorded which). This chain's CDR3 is CSARRDNGGEQYF. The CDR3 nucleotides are TGCAGTGCACGCCGGGACAACGGTGGCGAGCAGTACTTC.